The sequence of this T cell receptor (beta chain) was determined in a study of cytomegalovirus exposure and HLA in healthy donors. General study findings and limits: TRBV6-2, TRBV6-3 and other indistinguishable V segments were excluded. Serostatus for CMV was the only available immune exposure information.

The PCR ran on 60 Vbeta and 13 Jbeta primers. Repertoires were generated with immunoSEQ multiplex PCR, while TCRdb's copy carries only in-frame clones and drops some. Of about 130,000 clones listed, about 80% are singletons. Turning to this clone: Its antigen is undetermined.

V was trimmed by 0 bases and J by 3 bases, leaving 18 bases between them. Per the germline V gene, CDR1 is LGHNA and CDR2 is YSLEER. This CDR3 region has 17 residues. The sequenced sample consisted of PBMCs. V and J are TRBV4-3 and TRBJ2-7, with D possibly matching TRBD1 (7 bases). The TCR originated in a woman in her thirties or forties in good health and CMV-seronegative. Here the CDR3 reads CASSQDWAGRGDYEQYF. CDR3 nucleotides: TGCGCCAGCAGCCAAGATTGGGCGGGCAGGGGGGACTACGAGCAGTACTTC.